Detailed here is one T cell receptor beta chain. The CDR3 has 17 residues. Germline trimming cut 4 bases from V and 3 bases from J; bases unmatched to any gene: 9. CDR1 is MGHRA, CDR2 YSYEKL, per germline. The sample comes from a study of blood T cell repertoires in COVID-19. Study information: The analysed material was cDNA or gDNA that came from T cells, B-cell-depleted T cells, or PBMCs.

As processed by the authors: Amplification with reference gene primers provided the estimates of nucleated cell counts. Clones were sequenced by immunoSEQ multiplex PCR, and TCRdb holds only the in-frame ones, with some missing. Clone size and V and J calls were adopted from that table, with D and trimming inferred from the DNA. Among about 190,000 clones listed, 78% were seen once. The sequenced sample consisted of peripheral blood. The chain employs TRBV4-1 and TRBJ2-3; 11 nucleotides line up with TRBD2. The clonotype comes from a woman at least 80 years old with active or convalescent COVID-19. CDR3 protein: CASSRRASGGITDTQYF. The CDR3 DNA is TGCGCCAGCAGCCGCCGCGCTAGCGGGGGGATTACAGATACGCAGTATTTT.